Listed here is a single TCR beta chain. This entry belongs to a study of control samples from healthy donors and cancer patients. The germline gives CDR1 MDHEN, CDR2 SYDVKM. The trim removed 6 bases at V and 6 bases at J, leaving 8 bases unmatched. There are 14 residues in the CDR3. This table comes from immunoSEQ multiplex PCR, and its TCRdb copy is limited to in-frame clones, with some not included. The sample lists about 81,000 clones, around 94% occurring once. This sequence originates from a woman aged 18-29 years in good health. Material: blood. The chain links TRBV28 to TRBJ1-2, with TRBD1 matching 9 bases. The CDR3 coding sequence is TGTGCCAGCAGAGACCCGGGACAGGGCAATGGCTACACCTTC. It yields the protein CASRDPGQGNGYTF.